The sequence of this TCR beta chain was determined in a study of shared clonotypes between healthy human individuals. Study-level information: Aged between 18 and 49, the donors were a couple of women and three men.

Worth noting for this clone: Its antigen is not identified.

Germline lookup yields CDR1 MNHEY and CDR2 SMNVEV (reference sequence). The ends lost 6 bases at V and 2 bases at J; junction bases unmatched: 7. The CDR3 runs 15 residues. Study-wide results and caveats: Enrolling few donors narrowed the genetic and exposure-history diversity that was represented.

Assay: immunoSEQ multiplex PCR; the TCRdb copy retains only in-frame clones and omits some. The sample has about 2.3 million clones, 85% to 95% seen once. The chain links TRBV27 to TRBJ1-2, with 9 positions matching TRBD1. The sample comprised naive CD4+ T cells from PBMCs. Specified subset: CD45RA+ positively selected. This TCR was recovered from a man between 18 and 29 years old in good health. Some clones in this sample may be carry-over from other donors' samples. CDR3 residues: CASRITGTGNYGYTF. CDR3 sequence (DNA): TGTGCCAGCAGGATCACCGGGACAGGGAACTATGGCTACACCTTC.